The clone carrying this T cell receptor (beta chain) came up many times. Its specificity is not known. Unique molecular identifiers were built into the TCR beta cDNA libraries. The T cell input of roughly 0.9 to 11 million gave a few hundred thousand cDNA molecules. MiXCR was run by TCRdb on the PCR reads, yielding one entry per CDR3 protein. The data contain roughly 570,000 distinct CDR3 sequences, approximately 34% of them singletons. These data come from a study of post-analysis software for immune sequencing data. Study summary: Both relapsing-remitting and secondary progressive multiple sclerosis featured among the disease courses, as did progressive-relapsing multiple sclerosis.

Study-level findings and limits: Controls showed lower frequencies than patients for roughly 5 TRBV segments, and TRBV5-6, TRBV5-1 and TRBV20-1 were among these. Samples from one preparation batch, clustered by F measure, grouped strongly together. Controls had significantly higher normalized Chao1 diversity than multiple sclerosis patients.

Germline V gives CDR1 DFQATT, CDR2 SNEGSKA (reference sequence). This CDR3 has 15 residues. J was trimmed by 4 bases and V by 5 bases; bases with no gene match: 11. The V and J genes are TRBV20-1 and TRBJ2-3; TRBD2 aligns across 8 bases. The specimen sequenced was blood. This TCR was recovered from a girl aged 2-17 years with multiple sclerosis. The CDR3 DNA is TGCAGTGCTCCCCGTTCGGGACTAGTGGCAGATACGCAGTATTTT. Encoded protein: CSAPRSGLVADTQYF.